Here is one TCR beta chain with its context. Its cognate antigen is unknown. This record belongs to a study of CD8+ T cells in alopecia areata. For the study at large: The drug, oral tofacitinib, was given to treated patients at 5 to 10 mg twice daily. Whole-study results and caveats: TCRs were shared less clearly across patients than in mice, possibly for HLA-related reasons.

RNA extraction was followed by reverse transcription into cDNA, which acted as the sequencing template. Libraries were prepared by immunoSEQ multiplex PCR; TCRdb keeps only in-frame clonotypes and omits some of them. The table lists 170,000 or so clones, roughly 60% of them singletons. Lesional scalp tissue (obtained by punch biopsy) and peripheral blood were collected from alopecia areata patients. Sorted populations comprised CD4+ and CD8+ T cells obtained from PBMCs. This TCR was recovered from a human donor with alopecia areata. The material sequenced was CD4+ T cells sorted from blood, taken at week 0.

The CDR3 spells CASRDDRVFNQPQHF. Written as DNA, the CDR3 is TGTGCCAGCAGGGACGACAGGGTTTTTAATCAGCCCCAGCATTTT. The chain is built from TRBV2 and TRBJ1-5; 7 bases match TRBD1. V was clipped by 6 bases and J by 4 bases; unmatched bases: 9. The CDR3 sequence is 15 residues long. Per the germline V gene, CDR1 is SNHLY and CDR2 is FYNNEI.